The clone carrying this T cell receptor beta chain has a count of ten or more. The antigen remains undetermined. Semi-nested PCR with Nested Universal Primer A followed constant-region reverse priming of full-length variable regions. TCRdb reprocessed the 5' RACE reads with MiXCR, giving one entry per CDR3 protein. Counted here are about 43,000 distinct CDR3 sequences, more than 20% occurring once; the ten biggest clones make up 4.3%. Study outcomes and limitations: The TCR gene usage of tumor memory CD4+ T cells clustered together with blood and lymph node memory CD4+ cells and with lymph node naive CD4+ cells.

The CDR3 sequence is 15 residues long. V shed 0 bases and J 7 bases; nucleotides not matched to a gene: 6. In germline, CDR1 is MGHRA, CDR2 YSYEKL. Treg sorting used a CD4+CD25+CD127-/low gate. Material: Tregs sorted from a lymph node. The TCR sequence derives from a female donor with breast cancer. The V gene is TRBV4-1, the J gene TRBJ2-7; TRBD1 aligns across 10 bases. The CDR3 here is CASSQDRQGAEEQYF. CDR3 DNA sequence: TGCGCCAGCAGCCAAGATAGACAGGGGGCAGAGGAGCAGTACTTC.